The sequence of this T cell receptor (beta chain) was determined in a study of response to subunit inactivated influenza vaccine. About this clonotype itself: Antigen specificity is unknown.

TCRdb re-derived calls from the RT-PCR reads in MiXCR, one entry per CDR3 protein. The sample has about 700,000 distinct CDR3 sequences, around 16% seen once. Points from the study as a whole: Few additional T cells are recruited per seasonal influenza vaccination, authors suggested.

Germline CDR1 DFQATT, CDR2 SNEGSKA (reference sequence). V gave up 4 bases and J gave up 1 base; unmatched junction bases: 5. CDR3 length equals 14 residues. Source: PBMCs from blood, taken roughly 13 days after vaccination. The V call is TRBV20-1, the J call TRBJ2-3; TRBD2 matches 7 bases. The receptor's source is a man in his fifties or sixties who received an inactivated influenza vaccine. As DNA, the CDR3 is TGCAGTGCTACTTGGGGGGGGGGCACAGATACGCAGTATTTT. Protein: CSATWGGGTDTQYF.